The sequence of this TCR beta chain was determined in a study of blood T cell repertoires in COVID-19. Study context: PBMCs, B-cell-depleted T cells, or T cells were the source of the cDNA or gDNA that made up the material.

From germline, CDR1 is SGHRS and CDR2 YFSETQ. V gave up 5 bases and J gave up 6 bases; unmatched junction bases: 6. The CDR3 extends over 14 amino acids. Authors' methods: For nucleated cells, counts were estimated from reference gene primer amplification. The protocol was immunoSEQ multiplex PCR, while the TCRdb copy is restricted to in-frame clones and leaves out a portion. D and trimming come from the DNA, and the V and J calls and clone size come from that table. The sample records a few hundred thousand clones, roughly 87% being singletons. The source material was PBMCs or T cells enriched from blood (not recorded which). The rearrangement links TRBV5-1 to TRBJ1-2, with TRBD1 identical over 11 bases. The clonotype was recovered from a woman aged 30 to 39 who had recovered from COVID-19. The CDR3 here is CASSQGQGEDGYTF. The CDR3 bases are TGCGCCAGCAGTCAGGGACAGGGGGAGGATGGCTACACCTTC.